These 26 T cell receptor beta chains were all obtained from the same sample, sequenced in a study of identical twins (dated by TCRdb to the mid-2010s). Library construction relied on 5' RACE. The reads were generated on an Illumina HiSeq 2000. TCRdb handled the public reads itself, with Q25 trimming in fastp and clone calling in MiXCR, and kept productive beta chains. Rows matching on CDR3 protein sequence are summarized as one entry with the most common DNA and genes. Present in this sample are under 1 million distinct CDR3 sequences, roughly 12% of which were seen just once. The ten largest clones represent roughly 1.6% of the sample. These data also formed part of another study, on yellow fever vaccine responses in identical twins.

The sequencing sample was made of PBMCs. All receptors come from a woman between 18 and 29 years old in good health.

The J gene is TRBJ2-6, the V gene TRBV6-1; D unclear. Trimming took 0 bases from V and 2 from J, leaving 5 bases between them. Germline V lookup: CDR1 MNHNS, CDR2 SASEGT. There are 15 residues in the CDR3. The CDR3 DNA is TGTGCCAGCAGTGAAGCCCGGGCTGGGGCCAACGTCCTGACTTTC. As protein: CASSEARAGANVLTF.

The rearrangement uses TRBV28 and TRBJ2-1; 12 positions agree with TRBD2. Germline-derived CDR1 and CDR2 are MDHEN and SYDVKM. CDR3 length: 16 amino acids. The V segment lost 4 bases and the J segment 8 bases; nucleotides outside the gene matches: 9. Here the CDR3 reads CASSSAASGRVDEQFF. Written as DNA, the CDR3 is TGTGCCAGCAGTTCTGCCGCTAGCGGGAGGGTCGATGAGCAGTTCTTC.

This clonotype was counted many times. The rearrangement uses TRBV5-1 and TRBJ1-1, with D possibly TRBD1 on 5 matching bases. The CDR3 covers 17 residues. Germline V CDR1 and CDR2: SGHRS, YFSETQ. The ends were cut back, 4 bases at V and 3 bases at J, with 22 bases in the middle. The CDR3 is CASSPFERLWDDTEAFF. The DNA for the CDR3 is TGCGCCAGCAGCCCATTTGAGAGACTGTGGGACGACACTGAAGCTTTCTTT.

Points on this clonotype: This may stem from a read error, because a much larger clone lies one nucleotide away. CDR3 sequence: CACSNNRGQLPDEQYF. In DNA, the CDR3 is TGTGCCTGCAGCAACAACAGGGGCCAACTACCAGACGAGCAGTACTTC. The V call is TRBV3-1, the J call TRBJ2-7; 7 bases are a match to TRBD1. The germline V gene has CDR1 LGHDT and CDR2 YNNKEL (reference sequence). The CDR3 spans 16 residues.

V gene TRBV5-1 combines with J gene TRBJ2-6; TRBD1 aligns across 7 bases. V lost 1 base to trimming and J lost 0 bases; unmatched junction nucleotides: 4. The CDR3 totals 17 residues. Germline values: CDR1 SGHRS, CDR2 YFSETQ. The CDR3 DNA is TGCGCCAGCAGCTTGACAGGGGCCCACTCTGGGGCCAACGTCCTGACTTTC. Translated: CASSLTGAHSGANVLTF.

This clonotype has a count of ten or more. This chain joins TRBV14 and TRBJ1-2; D is undetermined. The germline V and J ends were trimmed by 1 base and 7 bases, with 10 bases remaining between them. The germline V gene has CDR1 SGHDN and CDR2 FVKESK. There are 13 residues in the CDR3. The CDR3 bases are TGTGCCAGCAGCCAAGCGGTAGGTGCTGGCTACACCTTC. This sequence encodes CASSQAVGAGYTF.

The chain links TRBV4-1 to TRBJ1-2; D not certain. The CDR3 contains 14 residues. CDR1 and CDR2 (germline): MGHRA, YSYEKL. V lost 4 bases and J 3 bases, leaving 12 bases between the germline ends. CDR3 nucleotides: TGCGCCAGCAGCCCCGACGACGGGGACTATGGCTACACCTTC. Its protein is CASSPDDGDYGYTF.

In this sample, this clonotype turned up a few times. V usage is TRBV15 and J usage is TRBJ2-3; the D call may be TRBD1 or TRBD2 (5 bases each). Trimming left V 2 bases short and J 0 bases short, with 15 bases between. The V gene's germline CDR1 is LNHNV and CDR2 YYDKDF (reference sequence). The CDR3 covers 17 residues. The CDR3 nucleotides are TGTGCCACCAGCAGATTACCTACGGGGCTTAGCACAGATACGCAGTATTTT. It translates to CATSRLPTGLSTDTQYF.

The sample holds a few counts of this clonotype. The V gene is TRBV20-1, the J gene TRBJ2-1; 8 nucleotides line up with TRBD2. J gave up 3 bases and V 3 bases, and 4 bases lay outside the gene matches. Germline V gene lookup returns CDR1 DFQATT and CDR2 SNEGSKA (reference sequence). This CDR3 spans 14 amino acids. CDR3 nucleotide sequence: TGCAGTGCTAGGGCGAGCGGGGGCTACAATGAGCAGTTCTTC. Translating it yields CSARASGGYNEQFF.

This clonotype was seen repeatedly, ten times or more. This chain joins TRBV4-1 and TRBJ2-1; 9 bases match TRBD2. J gave up 5 bases and V 0 bases, and 11 bases lay outside the gene matches. Looked up from germline, CDR1 is MGHRA and CDR2 is YSYEKL. CDR3 length: 18 amino acids. The CDR3 is CASSQDPGGGAFNNEQFF. The CDR3 DNA sequence: TGCGCCAGCAGCCAAGATCCTGGCGGGGGGGCCTTCAACAATGAGCAGTTCTTC.

This clonotype turned up a few times. V is TRBV7-9 and J is TRBJ2-7; D not resolved. CDR3 length equals 12 residues. Looked up from germline, CDR1 is SEHNR and CDR2 is FQNEAQ (reference sequence). The V end was cut by 0 bases, the J end by 4 bases, with 4 bases between. The CDR3: CASSLARYEQYV. CDR3 coding DNA: TGTGCCAGCAGCTTAGCGAGGTACGAGCAGTACGTC.

This clonotype was found a few times. The rearrangement links TRBV7-3 to TRBJ2-3, with 9 positions matching TRBD2. Trimming removed 5 bases from V and 4 bases from J; junction bases left unmatched: 10. Germline assignment: CDR1 SGHTA and CDR2 FQGTGA. The CDR3 spans 16 residues. The CDR3 region is CASSPRLAGSSDTQYF. In nucleotides, the CDR3 is TGTGCCAGCAGCCCAAGGCTAGCGGGATCTTCAGATACGCAGTATTTT. The entire variable domain, with the rest obtained from reference TRBV7-3 and TRBJ2-3, is as follows: GAGVSQTPSNKVTEKGKYVELRCDPISGHTALYWYRQSLGQGPEFLIYFQGTGAADDSGLPNDRFFAVRPEGSVSTLKIQRTERGDSAVYLCASSPRLAGSSDTQYFGPGTRLTVL.

In this sample, this clonotype turned up many times. The CDR3 coding sequence is TGTGCCAGCAGCCTCGGGACAGGTAGCGCCTACGAGCAGTACGTC. It translates to CASSLGTGSAYEQYV. V is TRBV3-1 and J is TRBJ2-7; TRBD1 agrees at 8 bases. Germline assignment: CDR1 LGHDT and CDR2 YNNKEL (reference sequence). The junction had 7 bases not matched to a gene; V was cut back by 4 bases and J by 2 bases. This CDR3 is built from 15 residues.

This clonotype was picked up a small number of times. V gene TRBV5-5 combines with J gene TRBJ1-2; no clear D. CDR1 SGHKS and CDR2 YYEKEE come from the germline V gene (reference sequence). This CDR3 spans 17 amino acids. Trimming shortened V by 1 base and J by 2 bases, and 18 bases separated the two germline ends. The CDR3 bases are TGTGCCAGCAGCTTGTGGGCAGATATAAGGGAGAACTATGGCTACACCTTC. Translation: CASSLWADIRENYGYTF.

This clonotype was recorded a few times. This chain joins TRBV28 and TRBJ2-2; TRBD2 aligns across 10 bases. J gave up 6 bases and V 8 bases, and 12 bases lay outside the gene matches. The CDR3 runs 16 residues. CDR1 MDHEN and CDR2 SYDVKM come from the germline V gene. The CDR3 sequence is CASGSDGTSVSGELFF. In DNA form, the CDR3 reads TGTGCCAGCGGTAGCGACGGGACTAGCGTCTCCGGGGAGCTGTTTTTT.

Only a few counts were recorded for this clonotype. The chain is built from TRBV4-1 and TRBJ2-5; no clear D gene. Germline CDR1 MGHRA, CDR2 YSYEKL. The CDR3 is made up of 14 amino acids. The V end lost 1 base, the J end lost 5 bases, and 11 bases lay between the germline ends. CDR3 region: CASSQVGVLETQYF. The CDR3 nucleotides read TGCGCCAGCAGCCAAGTTGGGGTTTTGGAGACCCAGTACTTC.

This clonotype was seen only a few times. The chain is built from TRBV7-9 and TRBJ2-1; maybe TRBD2 (5 bases). Trimming stripped 7 bases from V and 7 bases from J, with 20 bases between. Germline lookup yields CDR1 SEHNR and CDR2 FQNEAQ (reference sequence). The length of the CDR3 is 15 residues. DNA of the CDR3: TGTGCCAGCAACCCCGTGGGTAGCGTCAAAAATGAGCAGTTCTTC. Protein product: CASNPVGSVKNEQFF.

There are a few counts of this clonotype. The chain carries TRBV28 and TRBJ2-1, with TRBD2 matching over 13 bases. J was trimmed by 6 bases and V by 5 bases; bases with no gene match: 13. This CDR3 region has 18 residues. CDR1 is MDHEN, CDR2 SYDVKM, per germline. Here the CDR3 reads CASSQGLAGPVEGNEQFF. The CDR3 DNA reads TGTGCCAGCAGTCAGGGACTAGCGGGGCCGGTTGAGGGCAATGAGCAGTTCTTC. Combining the CDR3 with reference TRBV28 and TRBJ2-1 gives the whole variable domain DVKVTQSSRYLVKRTGEKVFLECVQDMDHENMFWYRQDPGLGLRLIYFSYDVKMKEKGDIPEGYSVSREKKERFSLILESASTNQTSMYLCASSQGLAGPVEGNEQFFGPGTRLTVL.

This clonotype came up many times. The chain has TRBV20-1 and TRBJ2-7; TRBD2 aligns across 10 bases. Germline CDR1 DFQATT, CDR2 SNEGSKA (reference sequence). Trimming took 5 bases from V and 0 from J; bases not matched to a gene: 7. This CDR3 region has 15 residues. The CDR3 region is CSAVPGLATSYEQYF. CDR3 coding DNA: TGCAGTGCTGTTCCGGGACTAGCGACCTCCTACGAGCAGTACTTC.

This clonotype has just a few counts. The rearrangement uses TRBV5-1 and TRBJ2-3, with TRBD2 matching 7 bases. V trimming: 0 bases; J trimming: 1 base; junction bases outside the gene matches: 5. Germline CDR1 reads SGHRS; CDR2 reads YFSETQ. The CDR3 spans 16 residues. The CDR3 sequence: CASSLARGWGTDTQYF. The DNA for the CDR3 is TGCGCCAGCAGCTTGGCGCGGGGGTGGGGCACAGATACGCAGTATTTT.

This chain connects TRBV4-1 to TRBJ2-5; perhaps TRBD1 as D (6 bases). Looked up from germline, CDR1 is MGHRA and CDR2 is YSYEKL. This CDR3 comprises 14 residues. V was cut by 3 bases and J by 1 base, with 9 bases left in between. CDR3 loop: CASSQWDIQETQYF. CDR3 nucleotides: TGCGCCAGCAGCCAGTGGGACATCCAAGAGACCCAGTACTTC.

Ten or more counts support this clonotype. The rearrangement joins TRBV29-1 to TRBJ1-2; 9 bases line up with TRBD1. Per the germline V gene, CDR1 is SQVTM and CDR2 is ANQGSEA. The CDR3 extends over 14 amino acids. The chain's CDR3 is CSFSPGTGSYGYTF. CDR3 in DNA: TGCAGTTTCTCACCCGGGACAGGGTCCTATGGCTACACCTTC.

This clonotype was detected many times. The J gene is TRBJ2-7, the V gene TRBV6-2 or TRBV6-3; D may match TRBD1 or TRBD2 (5 bases each). CDR1 is MNHEY, CDR2 SVGEGT, per germline. The CDR3 extends over 13 amino acids. The V gene lost 8 bases and the J gene lost 3 bases, with 14 bases spanning the gap. The CDR3 loop is CASSVGVYYEQYF. The CDR3 coding sequence is TGTGCCAGCTCCGTGGGGGTTTACTACGAGCAGTACTTC.

This chain connects TRBV7-9 to TRBJ2-5; D possibly matches TRBD1 or TRBD2 (5 bases each). The germline V gene encodes CDR1 SEHNR and CDR2 FQNEAQ (reference sequence). The ends were cut back, 5 bases at V and 0 bases at J, with 13 bases in the middle. The CDR3 covers 15 residues. In DNA form, the CDR3 reads TGTGCCAGCAGCCTTGGGACCGTTTACCAAGAGACCCAGTACTTC. It encodes CASSLGTVYQETQYF.

This clonotype has a single count. The gene calls are TRBV28 and TRBJ2-7; D unclear. Per germline, CDR1 MDHEN and CDR2 SYDVKM. With 5 bases removed from V and 2 bases from J, the gap between germline ends came to 10 bases. This CDR3 comprises 13 residues. CDR3 in amino acids: CASSPSPPYEQYF. In DNA form, the CDR3 reads TGTGCCAGCAGTCCGTCACCACCCTACGAGCAGTACTTC.

This clonotype occurred a few times. CDR3 nucleotides: TGTGCCAGCAGCGACGCCTGGGAGACCCAGTACTTC. Residues: CASSDAWETQYF. The V and J genes are TRBV3-1 and TRBJ2-5; no firm D call. From germline, CDR1 is LGHDT and CDR2 YNNKEL (reference sequence). This CDR3 is 12 amino acids long. The V gene lost 5 bases and the J gene lost 5 bases, with 9 bases spanning the gap.